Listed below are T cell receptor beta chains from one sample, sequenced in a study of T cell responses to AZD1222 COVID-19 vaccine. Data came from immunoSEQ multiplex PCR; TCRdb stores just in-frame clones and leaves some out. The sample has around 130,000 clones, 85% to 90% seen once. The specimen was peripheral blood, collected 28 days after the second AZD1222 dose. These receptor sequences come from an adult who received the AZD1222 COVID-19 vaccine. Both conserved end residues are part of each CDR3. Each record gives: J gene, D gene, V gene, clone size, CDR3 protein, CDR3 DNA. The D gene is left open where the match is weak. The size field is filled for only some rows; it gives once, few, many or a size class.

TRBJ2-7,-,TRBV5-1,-,CASSFGDPRDEQYF,TGCGCCAGCAGCTTTGGAGACCCTAGGGACGAGCAGTACTTC
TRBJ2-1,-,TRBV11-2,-,CASSFSDEQFF,TGTGCCAGCAGCTTCTCCGATGAGCAGTTCTTC
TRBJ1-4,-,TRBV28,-,CASSFPASTNEKLFF,TGTGCCAGCAGTTTTCCGGCGTCGACTAATGAAAAACTGTTTTTT
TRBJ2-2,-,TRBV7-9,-,CASSIGAAGELFF,TGTGCCAGCAGCATAGGAGCTGCCGGGGAGCTGTTTTTT
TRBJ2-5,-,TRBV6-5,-,CASSYGTGKETQYF,TGTGCCAGCAGTTACGGGACCGGGAAAGAGACCCAGTACTTC
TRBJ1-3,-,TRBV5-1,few,CASSHSGKSSGNTIYF,TGCGCCAGCAGCCATTCCGGGAAAAGCTCTGGAAACACCATATATTTT
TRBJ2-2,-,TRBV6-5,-,CASRLGQSNTGELFF,TGTGCCAGCAGACTCGGACAGTCGAACACCGGGGAGCTGTTTTTT
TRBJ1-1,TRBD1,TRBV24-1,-,CATSEGQGGNTEAFF,TGTGCCACCAGTGAAGGACAGGGGGGGAACACTGAAGCTTTCTTT
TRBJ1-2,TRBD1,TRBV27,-,CASGALRDSYGYTF,TGTGCCAGCGGTGCCTTACGGGACAGCTATGGCTACACCTTC
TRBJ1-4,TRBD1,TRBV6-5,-,CASSRGTVNEKLFF,TGTGCCAGCAGTCGAGGGACAGTTAATGAAAAACTGTTTTTT
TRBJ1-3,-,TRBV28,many,CASHKTGSGNTIYF,TGTGCCAGCCATAAGACAGGCTCTGGAAACACCATATATTTT
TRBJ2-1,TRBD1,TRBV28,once,CASNKATGWRSYNEQFF,TGTGCCAGCAACAAAGCGACAGGGTGGCGCTCCTACAATGAGCAGTTCTTC
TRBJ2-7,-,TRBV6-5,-,CASSYSGLVAYEQYF,TGTGCCAGCAGTTACTCGGGCCTAGTAGCCTACGAGCAGTACTTC
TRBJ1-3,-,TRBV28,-,CASRYKNTIYF,TGTGCCAGCAGGTATAAAAACACCATATATTTT
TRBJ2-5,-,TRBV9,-,CASNSGRGGETQYF,TGTGCCAGCAACTCTGGGCGGGGAGGAGAGACCCAGTACTTC
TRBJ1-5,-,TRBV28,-,CASSLILGGLNQPQHF,TGTGCCAGCAGTTTAATCCTGGGGGGGCTGAATCAGCCCCAGCATTTT